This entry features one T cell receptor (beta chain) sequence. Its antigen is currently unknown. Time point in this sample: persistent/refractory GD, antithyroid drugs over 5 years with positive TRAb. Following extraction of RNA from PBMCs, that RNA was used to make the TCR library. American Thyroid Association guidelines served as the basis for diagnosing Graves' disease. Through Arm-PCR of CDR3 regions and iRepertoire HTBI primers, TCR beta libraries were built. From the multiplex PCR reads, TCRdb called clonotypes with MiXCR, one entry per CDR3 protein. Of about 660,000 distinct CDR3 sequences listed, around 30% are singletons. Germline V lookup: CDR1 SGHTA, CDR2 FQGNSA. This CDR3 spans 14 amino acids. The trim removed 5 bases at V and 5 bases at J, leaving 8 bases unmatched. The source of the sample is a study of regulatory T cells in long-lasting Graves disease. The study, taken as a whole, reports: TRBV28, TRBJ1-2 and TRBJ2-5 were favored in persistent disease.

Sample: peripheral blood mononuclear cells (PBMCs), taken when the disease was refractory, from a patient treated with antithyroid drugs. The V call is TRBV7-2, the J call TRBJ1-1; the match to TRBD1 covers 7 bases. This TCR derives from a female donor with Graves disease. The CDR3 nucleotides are TGTGCCAGCAGCCCGGACAGGACGAGGACTGAAGCTTTCTTT. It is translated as CASSPDRTRTEAFF.